This T cell receptor (beta chain) was observed in a study of T cell responses to AZD1222 COVID-19 vaccine. CDR3 length: 13 amino acids. Germline CDR1 and CDR2: GTSNPN and SVGIG (reference sequence). Trimming shortened V by 3 bases and J by 3 bases, and 11 bases separated the two germline ends. As for this clone: What it binds is not known.

Study-wide points: Donor demographics were predominantly white British with a female majority; clonal diversity may be underestimated.

The method was immunoSEQ multiplex PCR; TCRdb's version includes in-frame clones alone and lacks a portion of them. The table records about 150,000 clones, over 85% of them present only once. The chain joins TRBV30 to TRBJ1-1, with D tentatively TRBD1 (6 bases). The starting material was peripheral blood, obtained on day 0 of AZD1222 vaccination. The receptor was isolated from an adult in good health. The CDR3 bases are TGTGCCTGGAGGCCGGGGGGCGACACTGAAGCTTTCTTT. It yields the protein CAWRPGGDTEAFF.